These 22 T cell receptor beta chains were sequenced from one sample in a study of blood T cell repertoires in COVID-19. The repertoire was sequenced with immunoSEQ multiplex PCR; TCRdb's copy has only in-frame clones and lacks some. Here the sample spans 150,000 to 200,000 clones, approximately 80% being singletons. Sequencing was performed on peripheral blood. The receptors were gathered from a man in his sixties with acute or convalescent COVID-19.

The sample holds a few counts of this clone. V gene TRBV20-1 combines with J gene TRBJ2-5; no reliable D call. The CDR3 sequence is 13 residues long. Trimming stripped 3 bases from V and 3 bases from J, with 11 bases between. Germline V lookup: CDR1 DFQATT, CDR2 SNEGSKA (reference sequence). For the CDR3, the DNA is TGCAGTGCTAGTGGTCCGCCAGAAGAGACCCAGTACTTC. Translated, it gives CSASGPPEETQYF.

The chain joins TRBV13 to TRBJ2-2; unclear D gene. The CDR3 loop spans 14 amino acids. Germline values: CDR1 PRHDT, CDR2 FYEKMQ (reference sequence). Trimming removed 0 bases from V and 4 bases from J, with 6 bases in between. The DNA for the CDR3 is TGTGCCAGCAGCTTAGGCACTGGCACCGGGGAGCTGTTTTTT. It yields the protein CASSLGTGTGELFF.

The chain employs TRBV29-1 and TRBJ2-1; D gene unclear. Trimming took off 6 bases at V and 5 bases at J, with 5 bases between the two ends. Germline V gene sequence: CDR1 SQVTM, CDR2 ANQGSEA. There are 10 residues in the CDR3. The CDR3 nucleotides read TGCAGCGTCGCAGACAATGAGCAGTTCTTC. Its translation is CSVADNEQFF.

The chain uses TRBV29-1 and TRBJ2-2; 12 bases map to TRBD1. The length of the CDR3 is 14 residues. V dropped 7 bases and J dropped 7; count of bases not matched to a gene: 7. Germline V gives CDR1 SQVTM, CDR2 ANQGSEA. DNA for the CDR3: TGCAGCGCGAGGGGACAGGGGGCTGACGGGGAGCTGTTTTTT. Protein: CSARGQGADGELFF.

This rearrangement joins TRBV9 to TRBJ1-1, with D unclear. Germline CDR1 reads SGDLS; CDR2 reads YYNGEE. The CDR3 length is 13 residues. V lost 1 base, J lost 2 bases, and 6 bases lay in between. The CDR3 DNA reads as TGTGCCAGCAGCGTATCCCCTAACACTGAAGCTTTCTTT. This sequence encodes CASSVSPNTEAFF.

This clone was picked up a small number of times. CDR3 residues: CASSKGDSPCCNQPQHF. The CDR3 nucleotides are TGTGCCAGCAGCAAAGGCGACAGCCCTTGCTGCAATCAGCCCCAGCATTTT. This rearrangement joins TRBV21-1 to TRBJ1-5; no check of the table's D call, TRBD1, against the DNA was made. TRBV21-1 corresponds to a pseudogene. This CDR3 is 17 amino acids long.

J is TRBJ2-6 and V is TRBV30; perhaps TRBD1 as D (5 bases). V was shortened by 2 bases and J by 2 bases, with 13 bases between the two germline ends. This CDR3 comprises 16 residues. Per the germline V gene, CDR1 is GTSNPN and CDR2 is SVGIG (reference sequence). CDR3 residues: CAWSPTGFTGANVLTF. The DNA of the CDR3 is TGTGCCTGGAGTCCAACAGGATTTACTGGGGCCAACGTCCTGACTTTC. The entire variable domain, with the rest obtained from reference TRBV30 and TRBJ2-6, is as follows: SQTIHQWPATLVQPVGSPLSLECTVEGTSNPNLYWYRQAAGRGLQLLFYSVGIGQISSEVPQNLSASRPQDRQFILSSKKLLLSDSGFYLCAWSPTGFTGANVLTFGAGSRLTVL.

The V and J genes are TRBV5-4 and TRBJ2-5; 7 nucleotides agree with TRBD2. The J segment lost 4 bases and the V segment lost 0 bases, leaving 6 bases of the junction unmatched. The CDR3 is 15 residues long. Germline loops: CDR1 SGHNT, CDR2 YYREEE (reference sequence). The CDR3 DNA is TGTGCCAGCAGCTTGGCACGGGGGGTCGGAGAGACCCAGTACTTC. Amino acids: CASSLARGVGETQYF.

This clone was seen many times. The chain employs TRBV7-9 and TRBJ2-7, with D possibly TRBD2 on 6 matching bases. CDR1 and CDR2 from the germline V gene are SEHNR and FQNEAQ (reference sequence). V gave up 5 bases and J gave up 4 bases, with 9 bases separating them. The CDR3 has 12 amino acids. CDR3 coding DNA: TGTGCCAGCAGCCCGGGGACTTACGAGCAGTACTTC. Translating gives CASSPGTYEQYF.

The chain carries TRBV5-1 and TRBJ1-3; perhaps TRBD1 as D (6 bases). The germline V and J ends were trimmed by 4 bases and 0 bases, with 11 bases remaining between them. CDR1 and CDR2 (germline): SGHRS, YFSETQ. This CDR3 region has 15 residues. CDR3: CASSPTGSSGNTIYF. CDR3 DNA: TGCGCCAGCAGCCCGACAGGATCCTCTGGAAACACCATATATTTT.

V usage is TRBV5-8 and J usage is TRBJ1-2, with D unresolved. The CDR3 length is 12 residues. Looked up from germline, CDR1 is SGHTS and CDR2 is YDEGEE. Trimming took off 2 bases at V and 8 bases at J, with 10 bases between the two ends. Here the CDR3 reads CASSFASGGYTF. The CDR3, as DNA: TGTGCCAGCAGCTTTGCTTCAGGCGGCTACACCTTC.

This rearrangement joins TRBV4-2 to TRBJ1-3; D is perhaps TRBD1 (6 bases). The CDR3 runs 16 residues. Germline assignment: CDR1 LGHNA and CDR2 YNFKEQ. Trimming pared 4 bases from V and 3 bases from J, leaving 16 bases between. CDR3 residues: CASSPSGTSDGNTIYF. The CDR3 DNA reads as TGTGCCAGCAGCCCGTCCGGGACATCTGATGGAAACACCATATATTTT.

This clone came up once. The chain joins TRBV30 to TRBJ2-7; tentative D call: TRBD2 (5 bases). The CDR3 sequence is 14 residues long. CDR1 and CDR2 from the germline V gene are GTSNPN and SVGIG (reference sequence). V was pared by 0 bases and J by 2 bases, with 11 bases between. Written as DNA, the CDR3 is TGTGCCTGGAGTGTCGAGGGATCACCCTACGAGCAGTACTTC. This codes for CAWSVEGSPYEQYF.

V and J are TRBV5-1 and TRBJ2-5; tentative D call: TRBD2 (7 bases). V lost 0 bases and J 2 bases, leaving 11 bases between the germline ends. The CDR3 has 15 residues. Germline assignment: CDR1 SGHRS and CDR2 YFSETQ. CDR3 sequence: CASSLVGGVQETQYF. The DNA of the CDR3 is TGCGCCAGCAGCTTGGTAGGGGGGGTACAAGAGACCCAGTACTTC.

The V call is TRBV7-9, the J call TRBJ2-3, with D possibly matching TRBD1 (6 bases). Trimming pared 5 bases from V and 2 bases from J, leaving 8 bases between. The CDR3 sequence is 13 residues long. Germline values: CDR1 SEHNR, CDR2 FQNEAQ (reference sequence). This CDR3 is CASSGQNTDTQYF. DNA for the CDR3: TGTGCCAGCAGCGGACAGAACACAGATACGCAGTATTTT.

The chain uses TRBV6-5 and TRBJ2-3, with TRBD2 matching 8 bases. Germline-derived CDR1 and CDR2 are MNHEY and SVGAGI. The V and J ends lost 2 bases and 0 bases, in that order; junction bases with no gene match: 4. The CDR3 has 16 residues. CDR3 DNA: TGTGCCAGCAGTTACAGCCCGGGGGGGAGCACAGATACGCAGTATTTT. Encoded protein: CASSYSPGGSTDTQYF.

This clone was observed a single time. The J gene is TRBJ1-4, the V gene TRBV6-2 or TRBV6-3; D is unclear. From germline, CDR1 is MNHEY and CDR2 SVGEGT. Trimming shortened V by 5 bases and J by 8 bases, and 9 bases separated the two germline ends. The CDR3 runs 12 residues. In nucleotides, the CDR3 is TGTGCCAGCAGTCGGATGGGCGAAAAACTGTTTTTT. Translating it yields CASSRMGEKLFF.

V and J are TRBV11-1 and TRBJ2-7; possibly TRBD1 for D (5 bases). Germline V gene data show CDR1 as SGHAT and CDR2 as FQDESV (reference sequence). Trimming left V 5 bases short and J 0 bases short, with 14 bases between. This CDR3 is 15 amino acids long. As DNA, the CDR3 is TGTGCCAGCAGCGGGGAAGGGGCTAGCTCCTACGAGCAGTACTTC. Amino acid sequence: CASSGEGASSYEQYF.

This clone was observed once. Written as DNA, the CDR3 is TGTGCCAGTAGTCCGCCGACAGGGGGCCGTGGAAACACCATATATTTT. Translating it yields CASSPPTGGRGNTIYF. J is TRBJ1-3 and V is TRBV19, with 10 bases that match TRBD1. CDR1 is LNHDA, CDR2 SQIVND, per germline (reference sequence). There are 16 residues in the CDR3. The trim removed 5 bases at V and 3 bases at J, leaving 7 bases unmatched.

The chain is built from TRBV3-1 (or the pseudogene TRBV3-2) and TRBJ1-2; a possible D gene is TRBD1 (6 bases). The CDR3 length is 16 residues. Trimming left V 1 base short and J 1 base short, with 13 bases between. Germline lookup yields CDR1 LGHDT and CDR2 YNNKEL (reference sequence). CDR3 sequence reads: CASSQVGGGLNYGYTF. The CDR3 DNA sequence: TGTGCCAGCAGCCAAGTCGGCGGGGGGCTTAACTATGGCTACACCTTC.

This chain connects TRBV10-2 to TRBJ2-4, with D uncertain. The CDR3 is 13 residues long. The V end was cut by 8 bases, the J end by 0 bases, with 8 bases between. The germline V gene encodes CDR1 WSHSY and CDR2 SAAADI. CDR3 region: CASEAQAKNIQYF. The CDR3 coding sequence is TGCGCCAGCGAGGCTCAAGCCAAAAACATTCAGTACTTC.

The chain couples TRBV7-2 to TRBJ2-7; no firm D call. This CDR3 has 13 residues. V was clipped by 5 bases and J by 6 bases, with 14 bases between them. CDR1 is SGHTA and CDR2 is FQGNSA in the germline V gene. The CDR3 DNA reads TGTGCCAGCAGCCAATTCCTCAGTCCCGAGCAGTACTTC. This encodes CASSQFLSPEQYF.